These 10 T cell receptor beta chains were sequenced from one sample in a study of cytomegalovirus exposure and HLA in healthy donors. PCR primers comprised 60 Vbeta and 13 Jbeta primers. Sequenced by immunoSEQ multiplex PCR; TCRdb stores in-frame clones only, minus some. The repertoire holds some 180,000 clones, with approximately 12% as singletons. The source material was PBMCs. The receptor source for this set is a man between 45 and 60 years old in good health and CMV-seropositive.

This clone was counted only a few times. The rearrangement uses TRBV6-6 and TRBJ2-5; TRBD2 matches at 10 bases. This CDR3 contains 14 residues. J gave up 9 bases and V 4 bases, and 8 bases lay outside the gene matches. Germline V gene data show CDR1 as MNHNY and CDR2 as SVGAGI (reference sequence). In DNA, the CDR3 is TGTGCCAGCAGTTCGAGCGGGGGGGCAATGGCCCAGTACTTC. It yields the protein CASSSSGGAMAQYF.

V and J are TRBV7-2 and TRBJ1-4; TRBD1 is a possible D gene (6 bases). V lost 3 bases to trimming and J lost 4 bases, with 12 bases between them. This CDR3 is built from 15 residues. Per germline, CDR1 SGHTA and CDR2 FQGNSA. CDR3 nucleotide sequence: TGTGCCAGCAGCTTCGGGGGGGCGATTAATGAAAAACTGTTTTTT. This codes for CASSFGGAINEKLFF.

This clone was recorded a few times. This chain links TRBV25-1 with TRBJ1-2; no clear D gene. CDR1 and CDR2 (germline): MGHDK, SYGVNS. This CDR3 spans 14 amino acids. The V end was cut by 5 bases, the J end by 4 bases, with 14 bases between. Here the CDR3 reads CASSPRQALYGYTF. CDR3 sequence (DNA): TGTGCCAGCAGTCCCCGACAAGCTCTCTATGGCTACACCTTC.

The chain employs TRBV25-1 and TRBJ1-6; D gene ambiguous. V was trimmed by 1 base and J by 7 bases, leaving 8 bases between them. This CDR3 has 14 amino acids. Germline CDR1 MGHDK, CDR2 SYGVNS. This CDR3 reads CASSELNSNSPLHF. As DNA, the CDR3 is TGTGCCAGCAGTGAATTAAACAGCAATTCACCCCTCCACTTT.

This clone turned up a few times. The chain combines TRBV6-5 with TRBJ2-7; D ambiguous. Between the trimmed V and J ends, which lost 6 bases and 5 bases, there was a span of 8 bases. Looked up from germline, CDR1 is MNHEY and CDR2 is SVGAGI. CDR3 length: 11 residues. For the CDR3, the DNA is TGTGCCAGCAGGTCCTTTAACGAGCAGTACTTC. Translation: CASRSFNEQYF.

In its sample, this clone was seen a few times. CDR3 in DNA: TGTGCCTGGGGGAGGGACAGGGGTGAAAAACTGTTTTTT. Protein sequence: CAWGRDRGEKLFF. The chain links TRBV30 to TRBJ1-4, with 10 bases matching TRBD1. In germline, CDR1 is GTSNPN, CDR2 SVGIG (reference sequence). The CDR3 covers 13 residues. J lost 7 bases, V lost 5 bases, and 4 bases had no gene match.

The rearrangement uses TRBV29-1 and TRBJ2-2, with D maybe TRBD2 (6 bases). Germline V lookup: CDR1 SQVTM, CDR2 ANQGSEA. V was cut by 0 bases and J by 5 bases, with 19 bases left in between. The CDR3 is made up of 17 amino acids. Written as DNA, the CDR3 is TGCAGCGTTGAAGAAAATGAGGAGGGGCGATGGACCGGGGAGCTGTTTTTT. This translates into CSVEENEEGRWTGELFF.

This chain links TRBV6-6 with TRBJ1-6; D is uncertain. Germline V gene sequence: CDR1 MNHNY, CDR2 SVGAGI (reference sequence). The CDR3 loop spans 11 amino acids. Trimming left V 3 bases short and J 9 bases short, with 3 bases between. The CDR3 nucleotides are TGTGCCAGCAGTTATCGTTCACCCCTCCACTTT. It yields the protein CASSYRSPLHF.

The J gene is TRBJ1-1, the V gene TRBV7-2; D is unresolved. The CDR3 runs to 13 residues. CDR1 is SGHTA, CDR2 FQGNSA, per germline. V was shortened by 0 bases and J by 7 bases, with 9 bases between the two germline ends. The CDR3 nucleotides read TGTGCCAGCAGCTTAGCTAGCTTGCTTGAAGCTTTCTTT. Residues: CASSLASLLEAFF. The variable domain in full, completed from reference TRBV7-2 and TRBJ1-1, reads GAGVSQSPSNKVTEKGKDVELRCDPISGHTALYWYRQSLGQGLEFLIYFQGNSAPDKSGLPSDRFSAERTGGSVSTLTIQRTQQEDSAVYLCASSLASLLEAFFGQGTRLTVV.

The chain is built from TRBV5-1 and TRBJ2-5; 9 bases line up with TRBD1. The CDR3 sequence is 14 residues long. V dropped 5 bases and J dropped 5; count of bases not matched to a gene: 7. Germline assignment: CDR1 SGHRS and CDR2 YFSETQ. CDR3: CASRIRDRVETQYF. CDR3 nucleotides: TGCGCCAGCAGGATTAGGGACAGGGTGGAGACCCAGTACTTC.